These 17 T cell receptor beta chains were all obtained from the same sample, sequenced in a study of post-analysis software for immune sequencing data. Study-wide results and caveats: Five TRBV segments appeared more often in patients than in controls, and TRBV5-6, TRBV5-1 and TRBV20-1 were among these.

Unique molecular identifiers were carried by the TCR beta cDNA libraries. TCRdb recomputed calls from the PCR reads with MiXCR, one row per CDR3 protein. The repertoire has about 760,000 distinct CDR3 sequences, 25% to 30% of them found once; the top ten carry 0.56%. Antigens of these TCRs are unknown. The sample taken for sequencing was blood. These receptors were obtained from a girl aged 10 to 17 with multiple sclerosis.

This rearrangement joins TRBV19 to TRBJ2-7, with D tentatively TRBD1 (5 bases). This CDR3 comprises 14 residues. The germline V and J ends were trimmed by 6 bases and 0 bases, with 12 bases remaining between them. Germline loops: CDR1 LNHDA, CDR2 SQIVND (reference sequence). In DNA, the CDR3 is TGTGCCAGTAGGGTACAGGACAACTCCTACGAGCAGTACTTC. Translated: CASRVQDNSYEQYF.

The chain combines TRBV20-1 with TRBJ1-1; 11 bases align to TRBD1. Germline V gives CDR1 DFQATT, CDR2 SNEGSKA (reference sequence). The CDR3 contains 13 residues. The CDR3 sequence: CRGTGGRNTEAFF. CDR3 nucleotides: TGCAGGGGGACAGGGGGGAGGAACACTGAAGCTTTCTTT.

This clonotype has more than one count but fewer than ten. The J gene is TRBJ1-2, the V gene TRBV11-2; weak D call: TRBD1 (6 bases). This CDR3 has 16 residues. With 0 bases removed from V and 6 bases from J, the gap between germline ends came to 17 bases. CDR1 and CDR2 from the germline V gene are SGHAT and FQNNGV. CDR3 sequence: CASSLDRAGERDGYTF. The CDR3, as DNA: TGTGCCAGCAGCTTAGATCGGGCAGGGGAGAGGGATGGCTACACCTTC.

This sequence joins TRBV20-1 and TRBJ1-1; no firm D call. This CDR3 has 14 amino acids. V shed 4 bases and J shed 4 bases, with 16 bases lying between them. The germline V gene encodes CDR1 DFQATT and CDR2 SNEGSKA (reference sequence). The CDR3 sequence: CSAKKTSSSTEAFF. In DNA, the CDR3 is TGCAGTGCTAAAAAGACAAGTTCCTCCACTGAAGCTTTCTTT.

The chain links TRBV5-1 to TRBJ2-6; 7 positions match TRBD1. The CDR3 length is 18 residues. J lost 4 bases, V lost 3 bases, and 13 bases had no gene match. Per germline, CDR1 SGHRS and CDR2 YFSETQ. Written as DNA, the CDR3 is TGCGCCAGCAGCTCCTTGAGACAGGGTCCAGGGGGGGCCAACGTCCTGACTTTC. The encoded protein is CASSSLRQGPGGANVLTF.

A few counts support this clonotype. The chain links TRBV20-1 to TRBJ2-5; TRBD1 aligns across 7 bases. Germline CDR1 DFQATT, CDR2 SNEGSKA (reference sequence). With 1 base clipped from V and 7 bases from J, the junction kept 6 bases outside the gene matches. CDR3 length equals 13 residues. CDR3 nucleotide sequence: TGCAGTGCTAGAGCCAGGGGGAAGGTGACCCAGTACTTC. As protein: CSARARGKVTQYF.

Remarks on this clonotype: Relative to the germline gene, one junction end is altered; a read error may explain this. The rearrangement uses TRBV12-3 or TRBV12-4 and TRBJ2-1; D is undetermined. The CDR3 consists of 10 residues. Here the CDR3 reads CASSSYEQVF. The CDR3 nucleotides read TGTGCCAGCAGTTCATATGAGCAGGTCTTC.

The V gene is TRBV20-1, the J gene TRBJ1-2, with D unclear. V shed 3 bases and J shed 3 bases, with 11 bases lying between them. Germline V lookup: CDR1 DFQATT, CDR2 SNEGSKA (reference sequence). The CDR3 consists of 13 residues. The CDR3 sequence: CSARGQTDYGYTF. CDR3 DNA sequence: TGCAGTGCTAGGGGCCAAACCGACTATGGCTACACCTTC.

The chain uses TRBV20-1 and TRBJ2-2, with 9 positions matching TRBD1. Germline V lookup: CDR1 DFQATT, CDR2 SNEGSKA (reference sequence). This CDR3 is 13 amino acids long. V gave up 5 bases and J gave up 4 bases; unmatched junction bases: 2. The CDR3 DNA is TGCAGTGCTTGGACAGGGGCCACCGGGGAGCTGTTTTTT. Translation gives CSAWTGATGELFF.

The chain is built from TRBV20-1 and TRBJ2-7; D not certain. Germline assignment: CDR1 DFQATT and CDR2 SNEGSKA (reference sequence). Trimming removed 0 bases at V and 2 bases at J, with 8 bases between. The CDR3 runs 13 residues. The CDR3 sequence is CSARDHRAYEQYF. The CDR3 region has the DNA TGCAGTGCTAGAGATCACAGAGCCTACGAGCAGTACTTC.

V gene TRBV20-1 combines with J gene TRBJ2-3, with 12 positions matching TRBD2. Germline V gene lookup returns CDR1 DFQATT and CDR2 SNEGSKA (reference sequence). The CDR3 extends over 15 amino acids. Losses at the gene ends were 3 bases for V and 0 bases for J; bases not matched to a gene: 1. CDR3 loop: CSARTSGSSTDTQYF. The CDR3 nucleotides read TGCAGTGCTAGGACTAGCGGGAGCAGCACAGATACGCAGTATTTT.

The V and J genes are TRBV28 and TRBJ2-1, with 8 bases aligning to TRBD2. The J call may be mistaken, given a closer DNA end match to TRBJ2-7. The germline V gene has CDR1 MDHEN and CDR2 SYDVKM. This CDR3 comprises 15 residues. This CDR3 is CASSFLAGSYNEQYF. In DNA, the CDR3 is TGTGCCAGCAGTTTCCTAGCGGGTTCCTACAATGAGCAGTACTTC.

This clonotype has more than one count but fewer than ten. V and J are TRBV20-1 and TRBJ2-5, with 10 bases matching TRBD2. The CDR3 is 13 residues long. Looked up from germline, CDR1 is DFQATT and CDR2 is SNEGSKA (reference sequence). Germline trimming cut 6 bases from V and 4 bases from J; bases unmatched to any gene: 5. The CDR3 DNA is TGCAGTGCGGGCTCTAGCGGGGGAGAGACCCAGTACTTC. Amino acid sequence: CSAGSSGGETQYF.

This clonotype was seen a few times. The chain joins TRBV6-5 to TRBJ1-2; D gene ambiguous. The V gene lost 4 bases and the J gene lost 6 bases, with 9 bases spanning the gap. The CDR3 consists of 12 residues. Germline loops: CDR1 MNHEY, CDR2 SVGAGI. CDR3 nucleotide sequence: TGTGCCAGCAGTTTCGACCGCCATGGCTACACCTTC. Translation: CASSFDRHGYTF.

The sample holds one count of this clonotype. The chain employs TRBV19 and TRBJ1-4; D perhaps matches TRBD1 (5 bases). The CDR3 is 14 amino acids. Per germline, CDR1 LNHDA and CDR2 SQIVND (reference sequence). Trimming shortened V by 6 bases and J by 7 bases, and 15 bases separated the two germline ends. CDR3 loop: CASRKTGGGEKLFF. CDR3 nucleotide sequence: TGTGCCAGTAGGAAAACAGGAGGCGGTGAAAAACTGTTTTTT.

V and J are TRBV7-9 and TRBJ1-2; 7 bases map to TRBD1. The germline V gene encodes CDR1 SEHNR and CDR2 FQNEAQ (reference sequence). J lost 4 bases, V lost 5 bases, and 7 bases had no gene match. The CDR3 contains 14 residues. CDR3 in amino acids: CASSQTGDGYGYTF. CDR3 nucleotide sequence: TGTGCCAGCAGCCAAACAGGGGACGGCTATGGCTACACCTTC.

For the CDR3, the DNA is TGTGCCAGCAGCCAAGATGACTCCCCGCGGGGTGAGCAGTTCTTC. Its protein is CASSQDDSPRGEQFF. J is TRBJ2-1 and V is TRBV3-1, with a weak D call TRBD2 (6 bases). V lost 0 bases, J lost 9 bases, and 15 bases lay in between. CDR3 length: 15 amino acids. Germline values: CDR1 LGHDT, CDR2 YNNKEL (reference sequence).